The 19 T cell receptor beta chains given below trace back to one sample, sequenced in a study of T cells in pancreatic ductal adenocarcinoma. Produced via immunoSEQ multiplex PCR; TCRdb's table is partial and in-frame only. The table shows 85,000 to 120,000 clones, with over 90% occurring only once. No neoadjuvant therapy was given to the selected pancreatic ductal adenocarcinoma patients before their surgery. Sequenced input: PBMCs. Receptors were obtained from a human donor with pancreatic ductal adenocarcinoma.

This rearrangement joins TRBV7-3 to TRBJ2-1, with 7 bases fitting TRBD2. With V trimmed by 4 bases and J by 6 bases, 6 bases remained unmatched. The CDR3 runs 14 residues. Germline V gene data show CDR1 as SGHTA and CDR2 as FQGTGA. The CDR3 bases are TGTGCCAGCAGCTCAGGTCCTAGCGGCAATGAGCAGTTCTTC. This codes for CASSSGPSGNEQFF.

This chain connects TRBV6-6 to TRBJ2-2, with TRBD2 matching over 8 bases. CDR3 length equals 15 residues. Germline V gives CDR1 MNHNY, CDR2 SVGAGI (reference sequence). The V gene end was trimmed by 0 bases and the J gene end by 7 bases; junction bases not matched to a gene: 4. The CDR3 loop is CASSYSGTRVGELFF. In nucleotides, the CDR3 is TGTGCCAGCAGTTACTCCGGGACTAGGGTCGGGGAGCTGTTTTTT.

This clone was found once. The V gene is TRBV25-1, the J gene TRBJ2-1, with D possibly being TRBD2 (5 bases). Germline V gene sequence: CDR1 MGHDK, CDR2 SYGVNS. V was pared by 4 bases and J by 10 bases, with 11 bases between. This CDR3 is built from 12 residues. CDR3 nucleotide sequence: TGTGCCAGCAGTGTCCCCGGCGGGGAGCAGTTCTTC. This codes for CASSVPGGEQFF.

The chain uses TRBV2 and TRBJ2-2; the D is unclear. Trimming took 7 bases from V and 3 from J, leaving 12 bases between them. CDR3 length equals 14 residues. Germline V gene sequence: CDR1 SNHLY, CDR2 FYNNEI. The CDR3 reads CASTPRQHTGELFF. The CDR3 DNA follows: TGTGCCAGCACGCCCAGGCAGCACACCGGGGAGCTGTTTTTT. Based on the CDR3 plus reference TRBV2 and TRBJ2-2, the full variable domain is EPEVTQTPSHQVTQMGQEVILRCVPISNHLYFYWYRQILGQKVEFLVSFYNNEISEKSEIFDDQFSVERPDGSNFTLKIRSTKLEDSAMYFCASTPRQHTGELFFGEGSRLTVL.

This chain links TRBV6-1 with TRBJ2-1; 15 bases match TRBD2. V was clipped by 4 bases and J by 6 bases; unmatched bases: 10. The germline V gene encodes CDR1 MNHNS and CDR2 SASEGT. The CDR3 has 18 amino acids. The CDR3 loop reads CASSGGTSGRTEINEQFF. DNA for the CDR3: TGTGCCAGCAGTGGAGGGACTAGCGGGAGGACGGAGATCAATGAGCAGTTCTTC.

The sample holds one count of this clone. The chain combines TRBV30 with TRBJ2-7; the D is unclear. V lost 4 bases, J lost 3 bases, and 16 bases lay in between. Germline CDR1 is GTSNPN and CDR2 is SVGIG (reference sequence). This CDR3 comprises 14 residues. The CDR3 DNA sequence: TGTGCCTGGACCTCTCCAGTAAAAAACTACGAGCAGTACTTC. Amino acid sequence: CAWTSPVKNYEQYF.

The CDR3: CASSPSTASGDEQYF. In nucleotides, the CDR3 is TGTGCCAGCAGCCCTTCGACCGCATCGGGGGACGAGCAGTACTTC. The V and J genes are TRBV5-4 and TRBJ2-5, with D perhaps matching TRBD2 (6 bases). The end of the DNA is better explained by TRBJ2-7, so the J call may be wrong. The germline V gene has CDR1 SGHNT and CDR2 YYREEE (reference sequence). The CDR3 spans 15 residues.

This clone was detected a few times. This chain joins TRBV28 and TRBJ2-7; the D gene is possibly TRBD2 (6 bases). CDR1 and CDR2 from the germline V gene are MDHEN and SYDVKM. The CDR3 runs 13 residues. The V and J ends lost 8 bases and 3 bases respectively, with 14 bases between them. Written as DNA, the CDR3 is TGTGCCAGCGTAGGGGCGGGGATCTACGAGCAGTACTTC. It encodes CASVGAGIYEQYF. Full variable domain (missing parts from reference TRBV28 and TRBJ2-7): DVKVTQSSRYLVKRTGEKVFLECVQDMDHENMFWYRQDPGLGLRLIYFSYDVKMKEKGDIPEGYSVSREKKERFSLILESASTNQTSMYLCASVGAGIYEQYFGPGTRLTVT.

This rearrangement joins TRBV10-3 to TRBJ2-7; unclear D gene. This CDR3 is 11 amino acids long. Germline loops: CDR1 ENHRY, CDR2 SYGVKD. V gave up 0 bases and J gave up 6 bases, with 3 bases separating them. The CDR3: CAISESREQYF. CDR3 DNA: TGTGCCATCAGTGAGTCCCGCGAGCAGTACTTC.

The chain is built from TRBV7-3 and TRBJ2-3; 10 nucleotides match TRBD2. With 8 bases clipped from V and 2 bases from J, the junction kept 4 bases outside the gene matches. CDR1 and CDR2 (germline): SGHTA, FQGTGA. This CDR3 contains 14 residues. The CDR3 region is CASAGTSVTDTQYF. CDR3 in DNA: TGTGCCAGCGCCGGGACTAGCGTCACAGATACGCAGTATTTT.

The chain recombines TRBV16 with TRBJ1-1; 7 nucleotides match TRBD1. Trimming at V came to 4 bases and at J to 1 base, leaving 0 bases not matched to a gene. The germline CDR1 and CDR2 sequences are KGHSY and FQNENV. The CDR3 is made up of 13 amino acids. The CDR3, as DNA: TGTGCCAGCAGCCGACAGGGGAACACTGAAGCTTTCTTT. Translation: CASSRQGNTEAFF.

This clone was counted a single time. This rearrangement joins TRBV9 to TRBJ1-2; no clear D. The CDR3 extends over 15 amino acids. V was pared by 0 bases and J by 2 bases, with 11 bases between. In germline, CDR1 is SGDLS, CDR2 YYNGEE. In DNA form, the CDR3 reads TGTGCCAGCAGCGTAGCCCCCGAGAACAACTATGGCTACACCTTC. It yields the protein CASSVAPENNYGYTF.

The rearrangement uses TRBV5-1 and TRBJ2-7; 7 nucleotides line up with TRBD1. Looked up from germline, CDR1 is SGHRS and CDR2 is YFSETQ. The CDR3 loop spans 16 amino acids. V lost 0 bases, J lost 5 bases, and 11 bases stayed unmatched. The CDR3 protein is CASSLAPGTVGHEQYF. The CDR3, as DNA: TGCGCCAGCAGCTTGGCCCCCGGGACAGTAGGGCACGAGCAGTACTTC.

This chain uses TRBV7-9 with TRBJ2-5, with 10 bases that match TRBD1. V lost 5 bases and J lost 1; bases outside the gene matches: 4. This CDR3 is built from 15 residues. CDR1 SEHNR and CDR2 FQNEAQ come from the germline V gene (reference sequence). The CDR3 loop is CASSPRDRGQETQYF. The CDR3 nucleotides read TGTGCCAGCAGCCCCCGGGACAGGGGCCAAGAGACCCAGTACTTC.

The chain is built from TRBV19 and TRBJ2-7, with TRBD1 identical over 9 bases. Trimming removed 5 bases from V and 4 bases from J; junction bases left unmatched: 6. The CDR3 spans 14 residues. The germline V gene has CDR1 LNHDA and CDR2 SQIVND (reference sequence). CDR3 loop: CASSGTGTGYEQYF. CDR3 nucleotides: TGTGCCAGTAGTGGGACCGGGACAGGGTACGAGCAGTACTTC. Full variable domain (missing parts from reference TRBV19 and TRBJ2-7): DGGITQSPKYLFRKEGQNVTLSCEQNLNHDAMYWYRQDPGQGLRLIYYSQIVNDFQKGDIAEGYSVSREKKESFPLTVTSAQKNPTAFYLCASSGTGTGYEQYFGPGTRLTVT.

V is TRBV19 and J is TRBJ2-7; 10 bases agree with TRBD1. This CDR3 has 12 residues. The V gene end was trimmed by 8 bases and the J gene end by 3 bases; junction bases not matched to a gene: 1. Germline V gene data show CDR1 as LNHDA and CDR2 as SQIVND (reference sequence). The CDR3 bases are TGTGCCAGTGGGGACAGGGGCTACGAGCAGTACTTC. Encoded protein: CASGDRGYEQYF.

CDR3: CASSLFPTDTQYF. In nucleotides, the CDR3 is TGTGCCAGCAGCTTATTCCCGACAGATACGCAGTATTTT. The chain has TRBV7-2 and TRBJ2-3; D not certain. V was trimmed by 2 bases and J by 3 bases, leaving 6 bases between them. Looked up from germline, CDR1 is SGHTA and CDR2 is FQGNSA. The CDR3 loop spans 13 amino acids.

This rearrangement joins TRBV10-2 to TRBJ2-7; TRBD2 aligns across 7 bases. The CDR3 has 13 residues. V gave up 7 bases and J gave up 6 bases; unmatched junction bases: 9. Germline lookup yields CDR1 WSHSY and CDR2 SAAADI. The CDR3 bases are TGCGCCAGCAACGGGGCGGGAGTAGGCGAGCAGTACTTC. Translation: CASNGAGVGEQYF.

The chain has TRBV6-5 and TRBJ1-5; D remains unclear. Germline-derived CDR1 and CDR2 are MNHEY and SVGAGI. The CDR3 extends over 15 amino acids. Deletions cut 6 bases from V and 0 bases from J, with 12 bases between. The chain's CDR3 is CASRPYPLSNQPQHF. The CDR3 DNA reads TGTGCCAGCAGGCCATACCCACTTAGCAATCAGCCCCAGCATTTT.